This paragraph covers one T cell receptor (beta chain) sequence. No antigen is known for it. These data come from a study of shared clonotypes between healthy human individuals. Study at large: Ranging from 18 to 49 in age, donors were two women and a few men.

Whole-study findings and limits: Tissue TCR repertoires likely differ from these blood-only repertoires. Among donors, sharing of clonotypes was expected to be affected by sequencing depth.

Trimming stripped 5 bases from V and 4 bases from J, with 15 bases between. The germline CDR1 and CDR2 sequences are SNHLY and FYNNEI. This CDR3 has 16 amino acids. Each subset's genomic DNA was split evenly across several immunoSEQ plates. Assay used: immunoSEQ multiplex PCR; TCRdb lists only in-frame clones, some missing. The repertoire includes about 1 million clones, around 75% of them detected once, and nearly 1.5% sits in the top ten. Input material: memory CD4+ T cells sorted from blood. The subset is: CD45RA-negative fraction. The receptor was isolated from a man aged 18 to 30 in good health. This rearrangement joins TRBV2 to TRBJ2-6; tentatively, D is TRBD1 or TRBD2 (7 bases each). The CDR3 coding sequence is TGTGCCAGCAGTCCCAGGGGGGGGCAAGGGGCCAACGTCCTGACTTTC. Amino acids: CASSPRGGQGANVLTF.